Listed here are 2 T cell receptor beta chains from one sample, sequenced in a study of T cell changes during pregnancy in multiple sclerosis. Profiled with immunoSEQ multiplex PCR; TCRdb holds only in-frame clones, not every one. Here the sample spans 80,000 to 100,000 clones, roughly 89% being singletons. Sequences were derived from peripheral blood, sampled after pregnancy. Receptor source: a female donor in good health, enrolled as a control in a pregnancy study.

This sequence joins TRBV9 and TRBJ2-3; TRBD2 matches 13 bases. V shed 4 bases and J 2 bases; nucleotides not matched to a gene: 7. The V gene's germline CDR1 is SGDLS and CDR2 YYNGEE. The CDR3 covers 17 residues. The CDR3 here is CASSLQGLAGDTDTQYF. CDR3 nucleotide sequence: TGTGCCAGCAGCTTACAAGGACTAGCGGGGGACACAGATACGCAGTATTTT.

J is TRBJ1-1 and V is TRBV4-1; TRBD1 is a possible D gene (5 bases). Between the trimmed V and J ends, which lost 1 base and 8 bases, there was a span of 14 bases. The CDR3 extends over 14 amino acids. In germline, CDR1 is MGHRA, CDR2 YSYEKL. CDR3 in DNA: TGCGCCAGCAGCCAAGGTGGTGGGGCCGGGGAAGCTTTCTTT. Amino acids: CASSQGGGAGEAFF.